This TCR beta chain was sequenced in a study of post-analysis software for immune sequencing data. Unique molecular identifiers had been added to the TCR beta cDNA libraries. TCRdb processed the PCR reads anew with MiXCR; each CDR3 protein has one entry. The sample holds under 900,000 distinct CDR3 sequences, about 53% seen once. This clonotype was seen a few times. Its cognate antigen is unknown. Whole-study findings and limits: Controls had lower frequencies than patients of 4 or 5 TRBV segments, which included TRBV5-6, TRBV5-1 and TRBV20-1. Same-batch preparations were strongly co-clustered by F measure. Patients with multiple sclerosis recorded significantly lower normalized Chao1 diversity than controls, the study found.

V trimming: 0 bases; J trimming: 7 bases; junction bases outside the gene matches: 7. The CDR3 is 16 amino acids. Germline CDR1 and CDR2: SGHKS and YYEKEE (reference sequence). This TCR came from a girl between 5 and 17 years old with multiple sclerosis. The chain couples TRBV5-5 to TRBJ1-5; 10 bases align to TRBD1. Sequenced: blood. This CDR3 is CASSLGTDRGLQPQHF. The CDR3 nucleotides are TGTGCCAGCAGCTTGGGGACAGACAGGGGGCTACAGCCCCAGCATTTT.